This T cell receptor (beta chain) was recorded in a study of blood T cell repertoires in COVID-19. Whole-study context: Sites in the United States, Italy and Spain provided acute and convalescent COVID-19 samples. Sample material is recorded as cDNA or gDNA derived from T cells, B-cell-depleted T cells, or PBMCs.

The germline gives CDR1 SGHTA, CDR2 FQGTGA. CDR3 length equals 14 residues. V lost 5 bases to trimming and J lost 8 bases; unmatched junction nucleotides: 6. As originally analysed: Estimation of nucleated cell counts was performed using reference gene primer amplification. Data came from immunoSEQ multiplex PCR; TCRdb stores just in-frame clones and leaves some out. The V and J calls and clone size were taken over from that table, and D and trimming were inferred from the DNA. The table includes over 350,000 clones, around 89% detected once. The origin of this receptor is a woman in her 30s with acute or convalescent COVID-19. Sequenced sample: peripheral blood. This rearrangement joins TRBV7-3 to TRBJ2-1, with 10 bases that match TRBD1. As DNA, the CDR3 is TGTGCCAGCAGCCCGGGACAGGGGTACCATGAGCAGTTCTTC. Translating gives CASSPGQGYHEQFF.